This entry lists 27 T cell receptor beta chains sequenced from one sample in a study of blood T cell repertoires in COVID-19 (dated by TCRdb to between 2020 and 2021). The library was obtained by the immunoSEQ multiplex PCR assay. In TCRdb, the immuneACCESS table is reduced to in-frame sequences with V and J assigned. These tables do not hold every clone; where another copy was compared, an unresolved V gene accounts for under half, and the others remain unexplained. The sample table lists about 130,000 clones, around three quarters of them with a count of one. 37% of the sample is in the top ten clones. Input material: peripheral blood. The receptors here all came from a middle-aged man with active or convalescent COVID-19.

This clone was observed a single time. This rearrangement joins TRBV7-9 to TRBJ1-2; 10 nucleotides match TRBD1. The V segment lost 6 bases and the J segment 6 bases; nucleotides outside the gene matches: 1. The CDR3 covers 12 residues. Germline CDR1 SEHNR, CDR2 FQNEAQ (reference sequence). CDR3: CASRGTGDGYTF. The CDR3 region has the DNA TGTGCCAGCAGAGGGACAGGGGATGGCTACACCTTC.

V usage is TRBV4-3 and J usage is TRBJ2-7, with 13 bases that match TRBD2. The CDR3 is 14 amino acids. V gave up 4 bases and J gave up 3 bases; unmatched junction bases: 0. The germline V gene encodes CDR1 LGHNA and CDR2 YSLEER. As DNA, the CDR3 is TGCGCCAGCAGCCGGACTAGCGGGGGCTACGAGCAGTACTTC. This encodes CASSRTSGGYEQYF.

The chain employs TRBV4-1 and TRBJ1-2; tentatively, D is TRBD1 (6 bases). CDR1 is MGHRA, CDR2 YSYEKL, per germline. Trimming left V 2 bases short and J 8 bases short, with 18 bases between. This CDR3 has 15 residues. The CDR3 here is CASSQPTGKERGYTF. As DNA, the CDR3 is TGCGCCAGCAGCCAACCAACAGGGAAGGAGAGGGGCTACACCTTC.

The sample holds one count of this clone. The chain uses TRBV7-6 and TRBJ2-1; 16 positions agree with TRBD2. The V gene end was trimmed by 2 bases and the J gene end by 8 bases; junction bases not matched to a gene: 6. Germline-derived CDR1 and CDR2 are SGHVS and FNYEAQ. This CDR3 contains 17 residues. The CDR3 nucleotides are TGTGCCAGCAGCTTAACAGGGACTAGCGGGGGGGCAGATGAGCAGTTCTTC. Translating it yields CASSLTGTSGGADEQFF.

The count of this clone is one. The V gene is TRBV19, the J gene TRBJ1-1; the D gene is possibly TRBD1 (6 bases). CDR3 length: 16 amino acids. The germline V gene has CDR1 LNHDA and CDR2 SQIVND (reference sequence). The V end was cut by 8 bases, the J end by 1 base, with 20 bases between. CDR3 DNA sequence: TGTGCCAGTGCTCACAGGACAGTGATCCCGAACACTGAAGCTTTCTTT. This translates into CASAHRTVIPNTEAFF.

V is TRBV28 and J is TRBJ2-2, with 7 bases fitting TRBD1. V lost 5 bases and J lost 0; bases outside the gene matches: 3. Germline CDR1 and CDR2: MDHEN and SYDVKM. This CDR3 region has 15 residues. DNA for the CDR3: TGTGCCAGCAGTCTACAGGGGCCGAACACCGGGGAGCTGTTTTTT. This encodes CASSLQGPNTGELFF.

The rearrangement joins TRBV27 to TRBJ1-4; TRBD1 matches at 11 bases. V was clipped by 7 bases and J by 8 bases; unmatched bases: 18. Looked up from germline, CDR1 is MNHEY and CDR2 is SMNVEV (reference sequence). CDR3 size: 18 residues. This CDR3 is CASTPEINRDRGFEKLFF. In nucleotides, the CDR3 is TGTGCCAGCACCCCCGAGATTAACCGGGACAGGGGGTTCGAAAAACTGTTTTTT.

The chain links TRBV30 to TRBJ2-1; a possible D gene is TRBD2 (5 bases). Germline V gives CDR1 GTSNPN, CDR2 SVGIG (reference sequence). V shed 1 base and J shed 6 bases, with 13 bases lying between them. This CDR3 region has 14 residues. CDR3 bases: TGTGCCTGGAGTGACCCCAACCGGGGCAATGAGCAGTTCTTC. Translation gives CAWSDPNRGNEQFF.

This clone was detected only a few times. CDR3 sequence (DNA): TGTGCCACAGGACAGGGGAGCTCCTACGAGCAGTACTTC. Amino acids: CATGQGSSYEQYF. V and J are TRBV24-1 and TRBJ2-7, with 9 nucleotides matching TRBD1. Germline lookup yields CDR1 KGHDR and CDR2 SFDVKD. The CDR3 spans 13 residues. V shed 10 bases, J shed 0 bases, and the junction held 3 bases outside the gene matches.

The chain is built from TRBV5-6 and TRBJ2-7; TRBD2 agrees at 9 bases. J gave up 1 base and V 4 bases, and 12 bases lay outside the gene matches. CDR1 is SGHDT, CDR2 YYEEEE, per germline. The CDR3 is 17 amino acids. The CDR3 loop reads CASSPGGLAGNSYEQYF. DNA of the CDR3: TGTGCCAGCAGCCCGGGGGGCCTAGCGGGGAATTCCTACGAGCAGTACTTC.

The chain combines TRBV12-3 or TRBV12-4 with TRBJ1-5; unclear D gene. Deletions cut 4 bases from V and 3 bases from J, with 4 bases between. CDR3 length equals 12 residues. CDR3 DNA: TGTGCCAGCAGTTATCTCAATCAGCCCCAGCATTTT. Protein sequence: CASSYLNQPQHF.

The gene calls are TRBV2 and TRBJ1-4; D ambiguous. Trimming removed 6 bases at V and 3 bases at J, with 8 bases between. The CDR3 loop spans 13 amino acids. Germline V gene lookup returns CDR1 SNHLY and CDR2 FYNNEI. The chain's CDR3 is CASSGLPNEKLFF. CDR3 nucleotide sequence: TGTGCCAGCAGCGGACTTCCTAATGAAAAACTGTTTTTT. The full variable domain, rest sourced from reference TRBV2 and TRBJ1-4, is EPEVTQTPSHQVTQMGQEVILRCVPISNHLYFYWYRQILGQKVEFLVSFYNNEISEKSEIFDDQFSVERPDGSNFTLKIRSTKLEDSAMYFCASSGLPNEKLFFGSGTQLSVL.

This chain links TRBV12-2 with TRBJ2-5; the D call TRBD2 from the table was never checked on the DNA. TRBV12-2 is recorded as a pseudogene. The CDR3 is 18 residues long. The CDR3 region is CASRQYKRDCRWEETQYF. CDR3 bases: TGTGCAAGTCGCCAATACAAGAGGGACTGCAGGTGGGAAGAGACCCAGTACTTC.

In the case of this clone: A much larger clonotype is one base distant, so this may be a read error. The chain links TRBV6-5 to TRBJ2-1; 9 nucleotides align to TRBD1. V gave up 6 bases and J gave up 2 bases; unmatched junction bases: 2. There are 14 residues in the CDR3. Germline lookup yields CDR1 MNHEY and CDR2 SVGAGI. DNA for the CDR3: TGTGCCAGCAGCGGACAGGGGACCTACAATGAGCAGTTCTTC. It encodes CASSGQGTYNEQFF.

The chain recombines TRBV27 with TRBJ1-1, with D perhaps matching TRBD1 (5 bases). The V gene's germline CDR1 is MNHEY and CDR2 SMNVEV (reference sequence). Between the trimmed V and J ends, which lost 4 bases and 1 base, there was a span of 19 bases. There are 17 residues in the CDR3. As DNA, the CDR3 is TGTGCCAGCAGTTACTTTCCCCCAAGGGGATGGAACACTGAAGCTTTCTTT. Translating it yields CASSYFPPRGWNTEAFF.

CDR3 in amino acids: CASSSQGTPSGEQYF. DNA of the CDR3: TGCGCCAGCAGCTCACAGGGGACCCCCTCGGGCGAGCAGTACTTC. The chain combines TRBV5-1 with TRBJ2-7, with 7 bases aligning to TRBD1. The CDR3 has 15 residues. The V and J ends lost 3 bases and 6 bases, in that order; junction bases with no gene match: 12. Germline V gene data show CDR1 as SGHRS and CDR2 as YFSETQ.

The chain uses TRBV6-5 and TRBJ1-1, with D possibly TRBD1 on 6 matching bases. V lost 6 bases to trimming and J lost 5 bases, with 16 bases between them. CDR3 length: 14 residues. Germline V CDR1 and CDR2: MNHEY, SVGAGI. CDR3 in amino acids: CASRIGGGLTEAFF. For the CDR3, the DNA is TGTGCCAGCAGAATAGGGGGGGGGTTGACTGAAGCTTTCTTT.

V and J are TRBV27 and TRBJ2-7; 8 bases line up with TRBD2. V was pared by 3 bases and J by 2 bases, with 3 bases of the junction left unmatched. The CDR3 covers 14 residues. Germline V gene sequence: CDR1 MNHEY, CDR2 SMNVEV (reference sequence). CDR3 nucleotide sequence: TGTGCCAGCAGTTTCGGGGGGGAGACCTACGAGCAGTACTTC. This codes for CASSFGGETYEQYF.

The chain links TRBV7-9 to TRBJ2-5; 7 nucleotides agree with TRBD1. CDR3 size: 14 residues. Germline V gene data show CDR1 as SEHNR and CDR2 as FQNEAQ (reference sequence). V was clipped by 6 bases and J by 4 bases; unmatched bases: 8. The DNA of the CDR3 is TGTGCCAGCAGTTTCCTCGGACAGGTAGAGACCCAGTACTTC. Translated: CASSFLGQVETQYF.

V gene TRBV29-1 combines with J gene TRBJ2-2; 10 nucleotides line up with TRBD2. V trimming: 8 bases; J trimming: 4 bases; junction bases outside the gene matches: 7. The CDR3 is 14 residues long. Germline CDR1 reads SQVTM; CDR2 reads ANQGSEA. The CDR3 region has the DNA TGCAGCACCAATAGCGGGGGGACCACCGGGGAGCTGTTTTTT. Protein: CSTNSGGTTGELFF.

The J gene is TRBJ2-2, the V gene TRBV28; the match to TRBD2 covers 7 bases. Germline V gives CDR1 MDHEN, CDR2 SYDVKM. J lost 1 base, V lost 6 bases, and 5 bases had no gene match. The CDR3 is made up of 15 amino acids. CDR3 DNA: TGTGCCAGCAGGGGGGGGACCGGGAACACCGGGGAGCTGTTTTTT. Translated: CASRGGTGNTGELFF.

The J gene is TRBJ1-3, the V gene TRBV6-6; D is unresolved. Trimming removed 2 bases at V and 3 bases at J, with 8 bases between. This CDR3 has 14 residues. Germline values: CDR1 MNHNY, CDR2 SVGAGI (reference sequence). DNA for the CDR3: TGTGCCAGCAGTTACGAGGGTAATGGAAACACCATATATTTT. This encodes CASSYEGNGNTIYF.

The V gene is TRBV5-8, the J gene TRBJ1-2; D perhaps matches TRBD1 (6 bases). The CDR3 extends over 15 amino acids. Between the trimmed V and J ends, which lost 4 bases and 4 bases, there was a span of 17 bases. Germline CDR1 SGHTS, CDR2 YDEGEE. CDR3 in amino acids: CASSPTGPLVYGYTF. CDR3 bases: TGTGCCAGCAGCCCTACAGGGCCACTTGTCTATGGCTACACCTTC.

As DNA, the CDR3 is TGTGCCACCAGTGATTTTGCGGCAGGGGTTAGGAGTGTAGATACGCAGTATTTT. It is translated as CATSDFAAGVRSVDTQYF. The J gene is TRBJ2-3, the V gene TRBV24-1; D perhaps matches TRBD1 (6 bases). The CDR3 has 18 amino acids. Germline CDR1 reads KGHDR; CDR2 reads SFDVKD. V was cut by 1 base and J by 5 bases, with 21 bases left in between.

The chain recombines TRBV19 with TRBJ1-5; 8 nucleotides line up with TRBD1. Germline loops: CDR1 LNHDA, CDR2 SQIVND (reference sequence). CDR3 size: 15 residues. J was trimmed by 9 bases and V by 4 bases; bases with no gene match: 11. CDR3 bases: TGTGCCAGTAGTACCCTACTAACAGGGGGGCCGCCCCAGCATTTT. Amino acid sequence: CASSTLLTGGPPQHF.

This sequence joins TRBV19 and TRBJ2-6; a weak D match, TRBD2 (6 bases). Germline V gene data show CDR1 as LNHDA and CDR2 as SQIVND (reference sequence). This CDR3 comprises 18 residues. Trimming left V 3 bases short and J 0 bases short, with 15 bases between. In DNA form, the CDR3 reads TGTGCCAGTAGTATGGGGAGGCTATCAAGCTCTGGGGCCAACGTCCTGACTTTC. Amino acid sequence: CASSMGRLSSSGANVLTF.

The genes are TRBV12-3 or TRBV12-4 and TRBJ1-2; 7 bases map to TRBD1. V shed 6 bases and J 4 bases; nucleotides not matched to a gene: 5. The CDR3 loop spans 13 amino acids. The CDR3 coding sequence is TGTGCCAGCAGACTGACAGGGTCCTATGGCTACACCTTC. Translation gives CASRLTGSYGYTF.